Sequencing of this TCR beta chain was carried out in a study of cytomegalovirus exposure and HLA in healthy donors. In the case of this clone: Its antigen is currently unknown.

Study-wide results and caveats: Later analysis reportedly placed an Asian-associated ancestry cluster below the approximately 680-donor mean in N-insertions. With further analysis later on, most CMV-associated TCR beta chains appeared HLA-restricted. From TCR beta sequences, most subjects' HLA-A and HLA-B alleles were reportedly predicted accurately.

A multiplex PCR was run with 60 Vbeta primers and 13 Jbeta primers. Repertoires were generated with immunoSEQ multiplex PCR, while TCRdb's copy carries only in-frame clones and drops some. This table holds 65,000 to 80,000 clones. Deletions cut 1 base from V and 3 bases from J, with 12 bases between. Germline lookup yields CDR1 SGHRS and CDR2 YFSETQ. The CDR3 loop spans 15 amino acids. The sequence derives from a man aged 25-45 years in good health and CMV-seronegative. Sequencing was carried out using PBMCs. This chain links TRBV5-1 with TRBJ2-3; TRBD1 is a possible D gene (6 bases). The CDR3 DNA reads TGCGCCAGCAGCTTGAGGCCAGGGGAGACAGATACGCAGTATTTT. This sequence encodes CASSLRPGETDTQYF.